This T cell receptor (beta chain) stems from a study of T cell responses to AZD1222 COVID-19 vaccine. Study outcomes and limitations: Nearly half of spike-specific TCRs reportedly target unmutated variant regions. Compared with day 0, the breadth and depth of the Spike-specific TCR repertoire rose significantly after two doses of AZD1222. At baseline, seropositivity was found in only a handful of AZD1222 recipients.

As for this clone: What it binds is not known.

Clones were sequenced by immunoSEQ multiplex PCR, and TCRdb holds only the in-frame ones, with some missing. The sample contains 130,000 or so clones, around 90% of which appear only once. V lost 5 bases to trimming and J lost 0 bases, with 11 bases between them. The CDR3 length is 14 residues. Germline CDR1 is SGHTS and CDR2 is YDEGEE. The clonotype was recovered from an adult who received the AZD1222 COVID-19 vaccine. The sample here was peripheral blood, taken 28 days after the second AZD1222 dose. The V gene is TRBV5-8, the J gene TRBJ1-2, with a tentative D call TRBD1 (6 bases). DNA for the CDR3: TGTGCCAGCAGTCCTGACAGGACTAACTATGGCTACACCTTC. Residues: CASSPDRTNYGYTF.